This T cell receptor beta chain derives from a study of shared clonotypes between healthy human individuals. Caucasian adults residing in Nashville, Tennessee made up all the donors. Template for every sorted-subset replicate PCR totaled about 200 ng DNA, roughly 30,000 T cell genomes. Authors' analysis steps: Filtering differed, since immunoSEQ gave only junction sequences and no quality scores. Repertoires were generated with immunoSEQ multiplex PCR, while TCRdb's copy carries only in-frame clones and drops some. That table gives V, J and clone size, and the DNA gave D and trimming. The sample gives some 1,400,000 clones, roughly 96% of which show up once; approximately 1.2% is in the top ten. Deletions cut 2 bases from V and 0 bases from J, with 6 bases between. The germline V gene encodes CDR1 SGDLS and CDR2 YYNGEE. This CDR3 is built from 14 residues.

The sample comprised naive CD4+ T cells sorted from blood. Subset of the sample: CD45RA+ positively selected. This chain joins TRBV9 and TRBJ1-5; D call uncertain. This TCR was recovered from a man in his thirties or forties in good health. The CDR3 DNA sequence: TGTGCCAGCAGCGTGGCAGATAGCAATCAGCCCCAGCATTTT. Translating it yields CASSVADSNQPQHF.